The rows below give T cell receptor beta chains drawn from one sample of a study of blood T cell repertoires in COVID-19. The assay was immunoSEQ multiplex PCR, and TCRdb's table has in-frame clones only and misses some. In the table there are about 190,000 clones, 88% of which are singletons. Sequencing used peripheral blood. The receptors were gathered from a man aged 30 to 39 with acute or convalescent COVID-19. Each CDR3 is given with its conserved first and last residue. The order of the fields is V gene, CDR3 length, CDR3 protein.

TRBV7-9	14	CASIYGTSSGGYTF
TRBV7-3	14	CASSPRTGTDTQYF
TRBV19	19	CASSPHGRGTSGTGYEQYF
TRBV28	15	CASSENFVRDTEAFF
TRBV28	16	CASSPHSGQLNQPQHF
TRBV11-2	14	CASSLGTSTDTQYF
TRBV19	14	CASTTGTGSYEQYF
TRBV20-1	14	CSASRDRLSPEAFF
TRBV3-1/TRBV3-2	19	CASSQERKRLAGGWETQYF
TRBV18	14	CASSMAGGPYEQYF
TRBV28	14	CASRVTGVNTEAFF
TRBV5-1	14	CASSSSKGVTEAFF
TRBV3-1/TRBV3-2	15	CASSGRDRADEKLFF
TRBV4-1	18	CASSQVLLAGSNTGELFF
TRBV18	15	CASSPVAGNTGELFF
TRBV2	15	CASNEGQGGSGELFF
TRBV9	15	CASSVAGTGGYEQYF
TRBV3-1/TRBV3-2	15	CASSRKTSGTDTQYF
TRBV6-1	14	CASSEGRPYQPQHF
TRBV5-8	16	CASSLEVGGSNQPQHF
TRBV19	13	CASSISEFYGYTF
TRBV19	15	CASRSASGSGGELFF
TRBV7-9	14	CASSLAVTQETQYF
TRBV24-1	12	CATSDLTGELFF
TRBV19	14	CASSMGLGQPFGSF
TRBV30	13	CAWSRDSYSPLHF
TRBV10-1	15	CASSESVGGGSRQFF
TRBV28	15	CASRLAGRDSYGYTF
TRBV5-1	14	CASSLSTSDYGYTF
TRBV5-1	14	CASSFLQGTGELFF
TRBV6-1	14	CASSYRRGDTEAFF